This entry lists 21 T cell receptor beta chains sequenced from one sample in a study of blood T cell repertoires in COVID-19. Sequenced by immunoSEQ multiplex PCR; TCRdb stores in-frame clones only, minus some. The sample has 200,000 to 250,000 clones, 85% to 90% seen once. The sample was PBMCs or T cells enriched from blood (not recorded which). These receptors were obtained from a woman in her forties or fifties with acute COVID-19.

This clone was observed a single time. The rearrangement joins TRBV28 to TRBJ2-1; TRBD1 aligns across 7 bases. The CDR3 runs 15 residues. V lost 5 bases to trimming and J lost 1 base; unmatched junction nucleotides: 5. Looked up from germline, CDR1 is MDHEN and CDR2 is SYDVKM. The chain's CDR3 is CASSLGGQSYNEQFF. In nucleotides, the CDR3 is TGTGCCAGCAGTCTTGGGGGACAGTCCTACAATGAGCAGTTCTTC.

The chain couples TRBV6-4 to TRBJ2-3; 11 bases agree with TRBD2. Germline V lookup: CDR1 MRHNA, CDR2 SNTAGT. The CDR3 is made up of 15 amino acids. V shed 4 bases and J 1 base; nucleotides not matched to a gene: 1. The CDR3 DNA reads as TGTGCCAGCAGTGTACTAGCGGGAGGCACAGATACGCAGTATTTT. Its translation is CASSVLAGGTDTQYF.

The chain links TRBV28 to TRBJ1-5; a weak D match, TRBD1 (5 bases). V shed 5 bases and J shed 0 bases, with 17 bases lying between them. Germline V gives CDR1 MDHEN, CDR2 SYDVKM. The CDR3 runs 17 residues. CDR3 bases: TGTGCCAGCAGTCCCGCCCAGGGATTTGATAGCAATCAGCCCCAGCATTTT. It translates to CASSPAQGFDSNQPQHF. The whole variable domain, filled in from reference TRBV28 and TRBJ1-5, reads DVKVTQSSRYLVKRTGEKVFLECVQDMDHENMFWYRQDPGLGLRLIYFSYDVKMKEKGDIPEGYSVSREKKERFSLILESASTNQTSMYLCASSPAQGFDSNQPQHFGDGTRLSIL.

This chain uses TRBV28 with TRBJ2-7, with 9 bases that match TRBD1. There are 14 residues in the CDR3. V trimming: 6 bases; J trimming: 9 bases; junction bases outside the gene matches: 12. Per germline, CDR1 MDHEN and CDR2 SYDVKM. The CDR3 nucleotides are TGTGCCAGCAGCCCTAGGGACAGGGTTCCGTGGCAGTACTTC. Its protein product is CASSPRDRVPWQYF. Looking up the rest from reference TRBV28 and TRBJ2-7 gives the full variable domain: DVKVTQSSRYLVKRTGEKVFLECVQDMDHENMFWYRQDPGLGLRLIYFSYDVKMKEKGDIPEGYSVSREKKERFSLILESASTNQTSMYLCASSPRDRVPWQYFGPGTRLTVT.

V usage is TRBV2 and J usage is TRBJ2-7; 8 positions agree with TRBD2. With 6 bases clipped from V and 1 base from J, the junction kept 5 bases outside the gene matches. This CDR3 is built from 14 residues. From germline, CDR1 is SNHLY and CDR2 FYNNEI. The CDR3 here is CASSPLAGSYEQYF. CDR3 bases: TGTGCCAGCAGCCCTCTAGCGGGTTCCTACGAGCAGTACTTC.

This clone was seen a handful of times. This chain joins TRBV9 and TRBJ2-1, with D maybe TRBD2 (5 bases). Trimming stripped 4 bases from V and 7 bases from J, with 9 bases between. Germline CDR1 reads SGDLS; CDR2 reads YYNGEE. The CDR3 runs to 12 residues. CDR3 nucleotides: TGTGCCAGCAGCCTAGCCGGGAATGAGCAGTTCTTC. It translates to CASSLAGNEQFF.

The rearrangement joins TRBV28 to TRBJ2-1; D is perhaps TRBD2 (7 bases). Per the germline V gene, CDR1 is MDHEN and CDR2 is SYDVKM. Trimming removed 6 bases from V and 5 bases from J, with 23 bases in between. The CDR3 covers 17 residues. CDR3 DNA: TGTGCCAGCAGCAACCCCCGGGGGGCGGGATCCCACAATGAGCAGTTCTTC. This encodes CASSNPRGAGSHNEQFF. Variable domain in full (rest from reference TRBV28 and TRBJ2-1): DVKVTQSSRYLVKRTGEKVFLECVQDMDHENMFWYRQDPGLGLRLIYFSYDVKMKEKGDIPEGYSVSREKKERFSLILESASTNQTSMYLCASSNPRGAGSHNEQFFGPGTRLTVL.

V and J are TRBV5-1 and TRBJ2-7; D might be TRBD2 (7 bases). The CDR3 is 16 amino acids. The germline V gene has CDR1 SGHRS and CDR2 YFSETQ. V lost 4 bases and J lost 2, with 19 bases in between. Here the CDR3 reads CASSPRWGGGPYEQYF. The CDR3 DNA sequence: TGCGCCAGCAGCCCCCGATGGGGAGGGGGACCCTACGAGCAGTACTTC.

The chain joins TRBV5-8 to TRBJ1-1; 9 positions match TRBD1. After removal of 3 bases from V and 4 bases from J, the junction contained 7 bases not matched to a gene. CDR1 SGHTS and CDR2 YDEGEE come from the germline V gene. The CDR3 totals 15 residues. The chain's CDR3 is CASSSFNRGPTEAFF. DNA for the CDR3: TGTGCCAGCAGCTCCTTTAACAGGGGGCCCACTGAAGCTTTCTTT.

The rearrangement links TRBV27 to TRBJ1-6, with TRBD1 as a possible D gene (6 bases). The CDR3 has 12 amino acids. V gave up 6 bases and J gave up 9 bases, with 9 bases separating them. Germline CDR1 MNHEY, CDR2 SMNVEV (reference sequence). The CDR3 DNA reads TGTGCCAGCAGAACAGGGCGTTCACCCCTCCACTTT. Translated, it gives CASRTGRSPLHF.

This CDR3 reads CASKKTSGSSETQYF. The CDR3 region has the DNA TGTGCCAGTAAGAAGACTAGCGGGAGTTCAGAGACCCAGTACTTC. The chain is built from TRBV7-2 and TRBJ2-5, with TRBD2 matching over 12 bases. J gave up 4 bases and V 9 bases, and 9 bases lay outside the gene matches. Per germline, CDR1 SGHTA and CDR2 FQGNSA. The CDR3 is 15 residues long.

This clone was counted a single time. V and J are TRBV30 and TRBJ1-5; tentative D call: TRBD1 (6 bases). This CDR3 is built from 13 residues. The V gene's germline CDR1 is GTSNPN and CDR2 SVGIG (reference sequence). Trimming stripped 0 bases from V and 5 bases from J, with 8 bases between. CDR3 protein: CAWSVQGHQPQHF. The CDR3 nucleotides are TGTGCCTGGAGTGTTCAGGGGCATCAGCCCCAGCATTTT.

This chain joins TRBV6-5 and TRBJ2-5; the match to TRBD1 covers 7 bases. Germline-derived CDR1 and CDR2 are MNHEY and SVGAGI. J was trimmed by 5 bases and V by 6 bases; bases with no gene match: 9. The CDR3 totals 14 residues. The CDR3 bases are TGTGCCAGCAGCCGACAGGGCGCCGGGGAGACCCAGTACTTC. Protein sequence: CASSRQGAGETQYF.

The J gene is TRBJ2-3, the V gene TRBV4-2, with 7 bases identical to TRBD2. The CDR3 spans 16 residues. The germline CDR1 and CDR2 sequences are LGHNA and YNFKEQ. V was clipped by 1 base and J by 0 bases; unmatched bases: 4. CDR3 DNA sequence: TGTGCCAGCAGCCAAGGCAATAGCGGGAGCACAGATACGCAGTATTTT. As protein: CASSQGNSGSTDTQYF.

This chain connects TRBV19 to TRBJ1-4, with a tentative D call TRBD1 (5 bases). CDR3 size: 15 residues. The germline V and J ends were trimmed by 5 bases and 5 bases, with 15 bases remaining between them. From germline, CDR1 is LNHDA and CDR2 SQIVND (reference sequence). DNA for the CDR3: TGTGCCAGTAGTGAAGAGACAGCGGGGAATGAAAAACTGTTTTTT. This codes for CASSEETAGNEKLFF.

The chain combines TRBV27 with TRBJ2-7; D gene ambiguous. Germline CDR1 is MNHEY and CDR2 is SMNVEV (reference sequence). The CDR3 runs to 15 residues. V lost 5 bases to trimming and J lost 3 bases, with 17 bases between them. The CDR3 protein is CASSPTPPVLYEQYF. As DNA, the CDR3 is TGTGCCAGCAGTCCAACTCCCCCGGTCCTCTACGAGCAGTACTTC.

This clone came up once. J is TRBJ1-3 and V is TRBV18; D is possibly TRBD1 (6 bases). V gave up 2 bases and J gave up 0 bases, with 8 bases separating them. The CDR3 is 15 amino acids. Germline assignment: CDR1 KGHSH and CDR2 LQKENI. The CDR3 DNA sequence: TGTGCCAGCTCACCAAGGACAGTCTCTGGAAACACCATATATTTT. Its protein is CASSPRTVSGNTIYF.

The rearrangement links TRBV27 to TRBJ2-1; tentatively, D is TRBD2 (5 bases). The ends were cut back, 5 bases at V and 10 bases at J, with 9 bases in the middle. CDR1 MNHEY and CDR2 SMNVEV come from the germline V gene (reference sequence). The CDR3 extends over 11 amino acids. CDR3 in amino acids: CASSGVAEQFF. For the CDR3, the DNA is TGTGCCAGCAGTGGGGTAGCGGAGCAGTTCTTC.

The rearrangement joins TRBV5-1 to TRBJ2-7; D unresolved. CDR1 is SGHRS, CDR2 YFSETQ, per germline. The CDR3 is 12 residues long. V was clipped by 0 bases and J by 11 bases, with 12 bases between them. The CDR3 DNA sequence: TGCGCCAGCAGCTTGGCCGCCAGATTTGAGTACTTC. Its translation: CASSLAARFEYF.

The chain carries TRBV6-5 and TRBJ2-1; no firm D call. The V and J ends lost 5 bases and 6 bases respectively, with 11 bases between them. The germline V gene has CDR1 MNHEY and CDR2 SVGAGI. This CDR3 has 13 residues. This CDR3 reads CASSSDPGNEQFF. As DNA, the CDR3 is TGTGCCAGCAGTAGCGACCCGGGCAATGAGCAGTTCTTC.

J is TRBJ2-7 and V is TRBV7-2; the match to TRBD2 covers 11 bases. The CDR3 has 17 amino acids. V lost 3 bases, J lost 3 bases, and 10 bases stayed unmatched. Per germline, CDR1 SGHTA and CDR2 FQGNSA. CDR3 bases: TGTGCCAGCAGCTTCCGATCCGGGACTAGCGGTTACTACGAGCAGTACTTC. Protein product: CASSFRSGTSGYYEQYF. Looking up the rest from reference TRBV7-2 and TRBJ2-7 gives the full variable domain: GAGVSQSPSNKVTEKGKDVELRCDPISGHTALYWYRQSLGQGLEFLIYFQGNSAPDKSGLPSDRFSAERTGGSVSTLTIQRTQQEDSAVYLCASSFRSGTSGYYEQYFGPGTRLTVT.